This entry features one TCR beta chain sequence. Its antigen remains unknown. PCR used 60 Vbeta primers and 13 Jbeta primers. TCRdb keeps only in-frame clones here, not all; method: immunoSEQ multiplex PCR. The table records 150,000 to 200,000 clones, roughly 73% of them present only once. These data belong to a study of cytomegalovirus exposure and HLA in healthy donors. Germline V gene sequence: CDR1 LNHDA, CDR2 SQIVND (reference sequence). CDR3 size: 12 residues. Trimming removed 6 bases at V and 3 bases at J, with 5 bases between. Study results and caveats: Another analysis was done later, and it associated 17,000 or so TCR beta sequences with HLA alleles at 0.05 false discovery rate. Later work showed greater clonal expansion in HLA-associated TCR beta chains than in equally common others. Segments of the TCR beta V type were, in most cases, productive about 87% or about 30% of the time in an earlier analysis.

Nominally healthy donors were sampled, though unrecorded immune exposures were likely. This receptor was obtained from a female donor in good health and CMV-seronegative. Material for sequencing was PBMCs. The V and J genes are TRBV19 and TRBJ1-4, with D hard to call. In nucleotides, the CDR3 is TGTGCCAGTAGCCCATCTAATGAAAAACTGTTTTTT. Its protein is CASSPSNEKLFF.